The rows below give T cell receptor beta chains drawn from one sample of a study of Tregs in tolerant kidney transplant recipients. The protocol was immunoSEQ multiplex PCR, while the TCRdb copy is restricted to in-frame clones and leaves out a portion. The sample includes about 240,000 clones, more than 65% of them seen just once. The sample consisted of CD4+ T cells from blood. Every receptor here comes from a human donor in good health. Each CDR3 is given with its conserved first and last residue. Each record gives: V gene, D gene, J gene, clone size, CDR3 DNA, CDR3 protein. The D gene is left open where the match is weak. The size of a clone is reported for some rows only, either as once, few or many, or as a class for expanded clones.

v_call: TRBV5-1
d_call: .
j_call: TRBJ2-5
clone_size: .
cdr3_nt: TGCGCCAGCGGTCCTAATTCCCAAGAGACCCAGTACTTC
cdr3_aa: CASGPNSQETQYF

v_call: TRBV2
d_call: .
j_call: TRBJ1-1
clone_size: .
cdr3_nt: TGTGCCAGCAGTGAAGTTAGACAGAAAGCTTTCTTT
cdr3_aa: CASSEVRQKAFF

v_call: TRBV5-1
d_call: TRBD2
j_call: TRBJ2-1
clone_size: .
cdr3_nt: TGCGCCAGCAGCCGGCCTAGCGGGACCAGCGATGAGCAGTTCTTC
cdr3_aa: CASSRPSGTSDEQFF

v_call: TRBV7-8
d_call: .
j_call: TRBJ2-3
clone_size: .
cdr3_nt: TGTGCCAGCAGTAGCACAGATACGCAGTATTTT
cdr3_aa: CASSSTDTQYF

v_call: TRBV19
d_call: .
j_call: TRBJ2-7
clone_size: .
cdr3_nt: TGTGCCAGTAGTATAGCTGGAGGGATCTACGAGCAGTACTTC
cdr3_aa: CASSIAGGIYEQYF

v_call: TRBV5-1
d_call: TRBD2
j_call: TRBJ2-7
clone_size: few
cdr3_nt: TGCGCCAGCAGCTTGCCCCGAGACAGAGGACTAGCGGGGAACACCTACGAGCAGTACTTC
cdr3_aa: CASSLPRDRGLAGNTYEQYF

v_call: TRBV30
d_call: TRBD2
j_call: TRBJ2-5
clone_size: .
cdr3_nt: TGTGCCTGGAGTCGGGCTAGCGGGAGGTTCCTAGGAGGGGAGACCCAGTACTTC
cdr3_aa: CAWSRASGRFLGGETQYF

v_call: TRBV19
d_call: .
j_call: TRBJ2-5
clone_size: .
cdr3_nt: TGTGCCAGTAGTCAGACGGGCGGCCGGGAGACCCAGTACTTC
cdr3_aa: CASSQTGGRETQYF

v_call: TRBV5-1
d_call: TRBD1
j_call: TRBJ2-6
clone_size: once
cdr3_nt: TGCGCCACGAAACAGGGGTCGGGGGCCAACGTCCTGACTTTC
cdr3_aa: CATKQGSGANVLTF

v_call: TRBV7-9
d_call: .
j_call: TRBJ1-1
clone_size: once
cdr3_nt: TGTGACAGCAGCGAACTCAGGGGACACAACACTGAAGCTTTCTTT
cdr3_aa: CDSSELRGHNTEAFF

v_call: TRBV18
d_call: .
j_call: TRBJ2-3
clone_size: .
cdr3_nt: TGTGCCAGCTCACCACCAACGGGCAGAGATACGCAGTATTTT
cdr3_aa: CASSPPTGRDTQYF

v_call: TRBV4-2
d_call: TRBD2
j_call: TRBJ2-5
clone_size: few
cdr3_nt: TGTGCCAGCAGCCAGGTATCTAGCGGGGGCCAAGAGACCCAGTACTTC
cdr3_aa: CASSQVSSGGQETQYF

v_call: TRBV5-1
d_call: TRBD1
j_call: TRBJ2-7
clone_size: many
cdr3_nt: TGCGCCAGCAGCTTCGGGACAGCCCTATACGAGCAGTACTTC
cdr3_aa: CASSFGTALYEQYF

v_call: TRBV10-3
d_call: TRBD2
j_call: TRBJ2-7
clone_size: .
cdr3_nt: TGTGCCATCAGTGAGTCGAGTAGCGGGATGTCCTACGAGCAGTACTTC
cdr3_aa: CAISESSSGMSYEQYF

v_call: TRBV4-1
d_call: .
j_call: TRBJ1-2
clone_size: .
cdr3_nt: TGCGCCAGCAGCCAGGCCCGGGACTATGGCTACACCTTC
cdr3_aa: CASSQARDYGYTF

v_call: TRBV6-1
d_call: .
j_call: TRBJ2-5
clone_size: .
cdr3_nt: TGTGCCAGCACTCTACTGAGGGGACCCCAAGAGACCCAGTACTTC
cdr3_aa: CASTLLRGPQETQYF

v_call: TRBV19
d_call: TRBD2
j_call: TRBJ2-7
clone_size: .
cdr3_nt: TGTGCCAGTAGGGCGGGGGGTAACTACGAGCAGTACTTC
cdr3_aa: CASRAGGNYEQYF

v_call: TRBV30
d_call: TRBD1
j_call: TRBJ1-5
clone_size: .
cdr3_nt: TGTGCCTGGAGTGGCTTCGGACAGGGGGCGGCTCAGCCCCAGCATTTT
cdr3_aa: CAWSGFGQGAAQPQHF

v_call: TRBV15
d_call: .
j_call: TRBJ1-3
clone_size: .
cdr3_nt: TGTGCCACCAGCAGGGGGGGGTTTGGAAACACCATATATTTT
cdr3_aa: CATSRGGFGNTIYF

v_call: TRBV7-9
d_call: .
j_call: TRBJ1-5
clone_size: .
cdr3_nt: TGTGCCAGCAGCTCCCTAACAGGAGCTAATCAGCCCCAGCATTTT
cdr3_aa: CASSSLTGANQPQHF

v_call: TRBV18
d_call: TRBD1
j_call: TRBJ2-2
clone_size: once
cdr3_nt: TGTGCCAGCTCACCCGACAGGGCGGCCGGGGAGCTGTTTTTT
cdr3_aa: CASSPDRAAGELFF

v_call: TRBV6-6
d_call: TRBD1
j_call: TRBJ2-7
clone_size: .
cdr3_nt: TGTGCCAGCAGGCCCGGGACAGGGATTTCCTACGAGCAGTACTTC
cdr3_aa: CASRPGTGISYEQYF

v_call: TRBV29-1
d_call: TRBD1
j_call: TRBJ2-5
clone_size: .
cdr3_nt: TGCAGCGCGGGGTGGGACAGGGGGGAGACCCAGTACTTC
cdr3_aa: CSAGWDRGETQYF

v_call: TRBV15
d_call: TRBD1
j_call: TRBJ2-7
clone_size: .
cdr3_nt: TGTGCCACCAGCAGAGGGACCGGGACAGTCCACGAGCAGTACTTC
cdr3_aa: CATSRGTGTVHEQYF

v_call: TRBV27
d_call: TRBD2
j_call: TRBJ2-5
clone_size: .
cdr3_nt: TGTGCCAGCAGTTTATCGACCATAGCGGGAGAGGTGACCCAGTACTTC
cdr3_aa: CASSLSTIAGEVTQYF

v_call: TRBV18
d_call: TRBD1
j_call: TRBJ2-1
clone_size: few
cdr3_nt: TGTGCCAGCTCCCCGACAGGGGGCGCCTACAATGAGCAGTTCTTC
cdr3_aa: CASSPTGGAYNEQFF

v_call: TRBV11-2
d_call: .
j_call: TRBJ2-3
clone_size: .
cdr3_nt: TGTGCCAGCAGCTTAGCCCGGGCCACAGATACGCAGTATTTT
cdr3_aa: CASSLARATDTQYF

v_call: TRBV9
d_call: .
j_call: TRBJ2-3
clone_size: .
cdr3_nt: TGTGCCAGCAGCGTTATTGGAGGGGTAGATACGCAGTATTTT
cdr3_aa: CASSVIGGVDTQYF

v_call: TRBV5-5
d_call: TRBD1
j_call: TRBJ1-1
clone_size: once
cdr3_nt: TGTGCCAGCAGCGACGGGACAGCTAGTTTGAACACTGAAGCTTTCTTT
cdr3_aa: CASSDGTASLNTEAFF

v_call: TRBV7-9
d_call: TRBD2
j_call: TRBJ2-1
clone_size: .
cdr3_nt: TGTGCCAGCAGCTTAGCGACTAGCGGGAGACATGAGCAGTTCTTC
cdr3_aa: CASSLATSGRHEQFF

v_call: TRBV30
d_call: .
j_call: TRBJ1-1
clone_size: .
cdr3_nt: TGTGCCTGGATTAAGGGCAGGCGAGGGACTGAAGCTTTCTTT
cdr3_aa: CAWIKGRRGTEAFF

v_call: TRBV5-1
d_call: .
j_call: TRBJ1-1
clone_size: .
cdr3_nt: TGCGCCAGCAGCTTGGGGGTAGGCACTGAAGCTTTCTTT
cdr3_aa: CASSLGVGTEAFF

v_call: TRBV27
d_call: TRBD1
j_call: TRBJ2-2
clone_size: .
cdr3_nt: TGTGCCAGCAGTTTATACAGGGGGTATGCCACCGGGGAGCTGTTTTTT
cdr3_aa: CASSLYRGYATGELFF

v_call: TRBV7-9
d_call: .
j_call: TRBJ1-1
clone_size: .
cdr3_nt: TGTGCCAGCAGCCCCCCCGCCGGGGGTTGGGGTGAAGCTTTCTTT
cdr3_aa: CASSPPAGGWGEAFF

v_call: TRBV7-2
d_call: .
j_call: TRBJ2-5
clone_size: .
cdr3_nt: TGTGCCAGCAGCTACCAAGAGACCCAGTACTTC
cdr3_aa: CASSYQETQYF

v_call: TRBV21-1
d_call: .
j_call: TRBJ2-7
clone_size: .
cdr3_nt: TGTGCCCCCCGACAGGGCTACGAGCAGTACTTC
cdr3_aa: CAPRQGYEQYF

v_call: TRBV11-2
d_call: .
j_call: TRBJ2-7
clone_size: .
cdr3_nt: TGTGCCAGCAGCTTAGATCCCTTCCCCTACGAGCAGTACTTC
cdr3_aa: CASSLDPFPYEQYF

v_call: TRBV27
d_call: TRBD1
j_call: TRBJ1-5
clone_size: .
cdr3_nt: TGTGCCAGCAGTTCCCAGGGGGGCCAGCCCCAGCATTTT
cdr3_aa: CASSSQGGQPQHF

v_call: TRBV19
d_call: .
j_call: TRBJ2-3
clone_size: once
cdr3_nt: TGTGCCAGTAGACACTTCACTAGCACAGATACGCAGTATTTT
cdr3_aa: CASRHFTSTDTQYF

v_call: TRBV11-3
d_call: .
j_call: TRBJ2-1
clone_size: .
cdr3_nt: TGTGCCAGCAGCTCGCTTGGGGATCATCAATACAATGAGCAGTTCTTC
cdr3_aa: CASSSLGDHQYNEQFF

v_call: TRBV5-1
d_call: .
j_call: TRBJ2-5
clone_size: .
cdr3_nt: TGCGCCAGCAGCTTCTTTGCAGTCCAAGAGACCCAGTACTTC
cdr3_aa: CASSFFAVQETQYF

v_call: TRBV7-6
d_call: TRBD2
j_call: TRBJ2-3
clone_size: .
cdr3_nt: TGTGCCAGCAGCTTACCGAGAACTAGCGGGGACACAGATACGCAGTATTTT
cdr3_aa: CASSLPRTSGDTDTQYF

v_call: TRBV9
d_call: .
j_call: TRBJ2-1
clone_size: once
cdr3_nt: TGTGCCAGCAGCGTAAGGACTCGGGGCCATGAGCAGTTCTTC
cdr3_aa: CASSVRTRGHEQFF

v_call: TRBV15
d_call: .
j_call: TRBJ1-5
clone_size: .
cdr3_nt: TGTGCCACCAGCAGAGCGGGCGATAGCAATCAGCCCCAGCATTTT
cdr3_aa: CATSRAGDSNQPQHF

v_call: TRBV5-1
d_call: .
j_call: TRBJ1-1
clone_size: .
cdr3_nt: TGCGCCAGCAGCTTGGATTGGACAGAAGGGACTGAAGCTTTCTTT
cdr3_aa: CASSLDWTEGTEAFF

v_call: TRBV5-1
d_call: .
j_call: TRBJ2-6
clone_size: once
cdr3_nt: TGCGCCAGCAGCTTGGCCCGGGGCTCTGGGGCCAACGTCCTGACTTTC
cdr3_aa: CASSLARGSGANVLTF

v_call: TRBV6-6
d_call: TRBD1
j_call: TRBJ2-1
clone_size: .
cdr3_nt: TGTGCCAGCAGTTCAAACAGGGGGCGCTACAATGAGCAGTTCTTC
cdr3_aa: CASSSNRGRYNEQFF

v_call: TRBV19
d_call: .
j_call: TRBJ2-3
clone_size: .
cdr3_nt: TGTGCCAGTAGTATTCGGGGAAACACAGATACGCAGTATTTT
cdr3_aa: CASSIRGNTDTQYF

v_call: TRBV2
d_call: .
j_call: TRBJ2-1
clone_size: .
cdr3_nt: TGTGCCAGCAGTCAAAGGAACAATGAGCAGTTCTTC
cdr3_aa: CASSQRNNEQFF

v_call: TRBV6-5
d_call: TRBD1
j_call: TRBJ2-7
clone_size: .
cdr3_nt: TGTGCCAGCAGTTCCGCCGGGACAGGGGGCCGGTACGAGCAGTACTTC
cdr3_aa: CASSSAGTGGRYEQYF

v_call: TRBV6-1
d_call: .
j_call: TRBJ1-6
clone_size: .
cdr3_nt: TGTGCCAGCAGCCTCCACGACGGGGATTCACCCCTCCACTTT
cdr3_aa: CASSLHDGDSPLHF

v_call: TRBV13
d_call: TRBD2
j_call: TRBJ2-1
clone_size: once
cdr3_nt: TGTGCCAGCAGCAGGGGACTAGAATTTGCTGAGCAGTTCTTC
cdr3_aa: CASSRGLEFAEQFF

v_call: TRBV2
d_call: .
j_call: TRBJ2-7
clone_size: .
cdr3_nt: TGTGCCAGCGGCAGGGATGGGGAGCAGTACTTC
cdr3_aa: CASGRDGEQYF

v_call: TRBV6-5
d_call: .
j_call: TRBJ2-3
clone_size: .
cdr3_nt: TGTGCCTGTCGGGGGCCCGGAGGCACAGATACGCAGTATTTT
cdr3_aa: CACRGPGGTDTQYF

v_call: TRBV30
d_call: .
j_call: TRBJ1-2
clone_size: .
cdr3_nt: TGTGCCTGGAGTGTACAAGTGGGGATGGGGGGCTACACCTTC
cdr3_aa: CAWSVQVGMGGYTF

v_call: TRBV7-9
d_call: .
j_call: TRBJ1-2
clone_size: .
cdr3_nt: TGTGCCAGCCAAACCACCCGGGGGGACCTGGAAGGCTACACCTTC
cdr3_aa: CASQTTRGDLEGYTF

v_call: TRBV12-5
d_call: .
j_call: TRBJ2-7
clone_size: .
cdr3_nt: TGTGCTAGTCTTGGAGCCCGTAGCCGATCCTACGAGCAGTACTTC
cdr3_aa: CASLGARSRSYEQYF

v_call: TRBV6-1
d_call: .
j_call: TRBJ1-2
clone_size: .
cdr3_nt: TGTGCCAGCAGACGGACGCGCTCATCATCTGGCTACACCTTC
cdr3_aa: CASRRTRSSSGYTF

v_call: TRBV18
d_call: .
j_call: TRBJ1-3
clone_size: once
cdr3_nt: TGTGCCAGCTCACCCGGGGGTCTCGGAAACACCATATATTTT
cdr3_aa: CASSPGGLGNTIYF

v_call: TRBV27
d_call: TRBD2
j_call: TRBJ2-2
clone_size: .
cdr3_nt: TGTGCCAGCAGTTTGCTGGGACTAGCGGGGACCGGGGAGCTGTTTTTT
cdr3_aa: CASSLLGLAGTGELFF